These 17 T cell receptor beta chains originate from one sample sequenced in a study of blood T cell repertoires in COVID-19. The data were produced by immunoSEQ multiplex PCR, yet TCRdb's version contains in-frame clones alone and is incomplete. Of tens of thousands of clones listed, roughly 80% are singletons. The sequencing input was peripheral blood. The receptors were gathered from an older woman with acute or convalescent COVID-19.

The chain couples TRBV2 to TRBJ1-6; D ambiguous. The length of the CDR3 is 18 residues. CDR1 and CDR2 from the germline V gene are SNHLY and FYNNEI. The V gene lost 0 bases and the J gene lost 0 bases, with 12 bases spanning the gap. The CDR3 coding sequence is TGTGCCAGCAGTGAAGCGCGGCGGTCAAGCTCCTATAATTCACCCCTCCACTTT. The encoded protein is CASSEARRSSSYNSPLHF.

The sample holds a few counts of this clone. V gene TRBV10-1 combines with J gene TRBJ2-3; weak D call: TRBD1 (6 bases). The CDR3 totals 14 residues. The germline V and J ends were trimmed by 1 base and 4 bases, with 9 bases remaining between them. The germline V gene encodes CDR1 WNHNN and CDR2 SYGVQD (reference sequence). The CDR3 DNA sequence: TGCGCCAGCAGTGAGTACAGGGCAGCAGATACGCAGTATTTT. Residues: CASSEYRAADTQYF.

The J gene is TRBJ2-6, the V gene TRBV5-1; possibly TRBD2 for D (6 bases). The CDR3 runs 16 residues. The germline CDR1 and CDR2 sequences are SGHRS and YFSETQ. V gave up 8 bases and J gave up 0 bases, with 15 bases separating them. The CDR3 DNA is TGCGCCAGTGGCCCGGGAGCTAACTCTGGGGCCAACGTCCTGACTTTC. It translates to CASGPGANSGANVLTF.

The chain links TRBV30 to TRBJ2-7; 7 positions match TRBD1. Germline assignment: CDR1 GTSNPN and CDR2 SVGIG (reference sequence). This CDR3 contains 16 residues. Trimming removed 3 bases from V and 1 base from J; junction bases left unmatched: 12. Written as DNA, the CDR3 is TGTGCCTGGAGCGCTTGGGATACAGGGGATTCCTACGAGCAGTACTTC. Protein sequence: CAWSAWDTGDSYEQYF.

The rearrangement joins TRBV7-2 to TRBJ2-7; TRBD1 aligns across 10 bases. V lost 7 bases to trimming and J lost 5 bases; unmatched junction nucleotides: 8. CDR1 is SGHTA and CDR2 is FQGNSA in the germline V gene. This CDR3 has 14 residues. The CDR3, as DNA: TGTGCCAGCACCAGTGGGACAGGGGTTAACGAGCAGTACTTC. Translating gives CASTSGTGVNEQYF.

V and J are TRBV19 and TRBJ1-1; 10 bases line up with TRBD1. CDR1 and CDR2 (germline): LNHDA, SQIVND (reference sequence). The CDR3 is 15 residues long. The trim removed 5 bases at V and 2 bases at J, leaving 5 bases unmatched. CDR3 nucleotides: TGTGCCAGTAGTCCCCGGACAGGGGGAAACACTGAAGCTTTCTTT. It specifies CASSPRTGGNTEAFF. Together with reference TRBV19 and TRBJ1-1, the CDR3 gives the full variable domain: DGGITQSPKYLFRKEGQNVTLSCEQNLNHDAMYWYRQDPGQGLRLIYYSQIVNDFQKGDIAEGYSVSREKKESFPLTVTSAQKNPTAFYLCASSPRTGGNTEAFFGQGTRLTVV.

The chain joins TRBV4-3 to TRBJ1-5; D call uncertain. The V end lost 0 bases, the J end lost 6 bases, and 9 bases lay between the germline ends. Germline V gene lookup returns CDR1 LGHNA and CDR2 YSLEER. The CDR3 consists of 14 residues. This CDR3 is CASSQDLEAQPQHF. The DNA for the CDR3 is TGCGCCAGCAGCCAAGATTTAGAGGCTCAGCCCCAGCATTTT.

The gene calls are TRBV19 and TRBJ1-2; 8 bases match TRBD1. The CDR3 consists of 14 residues. Trimming cost V 4 bases and J 8 bases; bases outside gene matches: 9. CDR1 is LNHDA, CDR2 SQIVND, per germline (reference sequence). The CDR3 coding sequence is TGTGCCAGTAGTACCGGACAGGGTTTCCGCGGCTACACCTTC. This sequence encodes CASSTGQGFRGYTF.

The V gene is TRBV25-1, the J gene TRBJ1-3, with unresolved D. This CDR3 region has 14 residues. V gave up 4 bases and J gave up 5 bases, with 12 bases separating them. From germline, CDR1 is MGHDK and CDR2 SYGVNS. The CDR3 reads CASSVADKRNTIYF. CDR3 in DNA: TGTGCCAGCAGTGTCGCCGACAAGAGAAACACCATATATTTT.

This chain connects TRBV19 to TRBJ2-2; D remains ambiguous. Per germline, CDR1 LNHDA and CDR2 SQIVND (reference sequence). The V end lost 7 bases, the J end lost 3 bases, and 12 bases lay between the germline ends. The CDR3 runs to 14 residues. CDR3 DNA: TGTGCCAGTAACCTGCACAGTGACACCGGGGAGCTGTTTTTT. Translation: CASNLHSDTGELFF.

The chain carries TRBV6-6 and TRBJ1-1; the match to TRBD1 covers 7 bases. J gave up 5 bases and V 5 bases, and 5 bases lay outside the gene matches. This CDR3 spans 13 amino acids. CDR1 and CDR2 from the germline V gene are MNHNY and SVGAGI (reference sequence). The DNA of the CDR3 is TGTGCCAGCAGTGAGGACAGGCGTACTGAAGCTTTCTTT. Protein product: CASSEDRRTEAFF.

The rearrangement links TRBV10-1 to TRBJ2-2; TRBD2 is a possible D gene (6 bases). Germline V CDR1 and CDR2: WNHNN, SYGVQD (reference sequence). The CDR3 runs to 15 residues. Trimming took off 4 bases at V and 1 base at J, with 10 bases between the two ends. The CDR3 loop reads CASSGGVGNTGELFF. The DNA for the CDR3 is TGCGCCAGCAGTGGGGGGGTTGGGAACACCGGGGAGCTGTTTTTT.

The gene calls are TRBV3-1 (or the pseudogene TRBV3-2) and TRBJ1-2, with D unclear. The CDR3 runs to 15 residues. V lost 0 bases to trimming and J lost 9 bases, with 17 bases between them. CDR1 is LGHDT and CDR2 is YNNKEL in the germline V gene (reference sequence). CDR3 amino acids: CASSQESGFFQSYTF. The CDR3 bases are TGTGCCAGCAGCCAAGAGTCCGGGTTTTTCCAAAGCTACACCTTC.

The chain combines TRBV30 with TRBJ1-3; no clear D gene. CDR3 length: 16 residues. CDR1 is GTSNPN and CDR2 is SVGIG in the germline V gene (reference sequence). Between the trimmed V and J ends, which lost 0 bases and 3 bases, there was a span of 15 bases. CDR3 DNA: TGTGCCTGGAGTGTACAAGCGGACGCCCTTGGAAACACCATATATTTT. Amino acid sequence: CAWSVQADALGNTIYF.

This chain connects TRBV5-4 to TRBJ2-1, with TRBD1 as a possible D gene (6 bases). The CDR3 is 13 residues long. The V end lost 1 base, the J end lost 9 bases, and 11 bases lay between the germline ends. The germline CDR1 and CDR2 sequences are SGHNT and YYREEE (reference sequence). The CDR3 region has the DNA TGTGCCAGCAGCTTGAGCAGGGGTGGTGAGCAGTTCTTC. It yields the protein CASSLSRGGEQFF.

This clone has more than one count but fewer than ten. The rearrangement joins TRBV3-1 (or the pseudogene TRBV3-2) to TRBJ1-3; no definite D call. Deletions cut 4 bases from V and 0 bases from J, with 10 bases between. The CDR3 contains 15 residues. The germline V gene has CDR1 LGHDT and CDR2 YNNKEL (reference sequence). Written as DNA, the CDR3 is TGTGCCAGCAGCCCCCGACATTTCTCTGGAAACACCATATATTTT. It codes for CASSPRHFSGNTIYF.

This clone was seen more than once but under ten times. The chain couples TRBV12-3 or TRBV12-4 to TRBJ2-1; 8 bases are shared with TRBD1. The V segment lost 7 bases and the J segment 6 bases; nucleotides outside the gene matches: 5. The CDR3 spans 13 residues. In DNA, the CDR3 is TGTGCCAGCACCCGGGGACAGGTCAATGAGCAGTTCTTC. Protein: CASTRGQVNEQFF.